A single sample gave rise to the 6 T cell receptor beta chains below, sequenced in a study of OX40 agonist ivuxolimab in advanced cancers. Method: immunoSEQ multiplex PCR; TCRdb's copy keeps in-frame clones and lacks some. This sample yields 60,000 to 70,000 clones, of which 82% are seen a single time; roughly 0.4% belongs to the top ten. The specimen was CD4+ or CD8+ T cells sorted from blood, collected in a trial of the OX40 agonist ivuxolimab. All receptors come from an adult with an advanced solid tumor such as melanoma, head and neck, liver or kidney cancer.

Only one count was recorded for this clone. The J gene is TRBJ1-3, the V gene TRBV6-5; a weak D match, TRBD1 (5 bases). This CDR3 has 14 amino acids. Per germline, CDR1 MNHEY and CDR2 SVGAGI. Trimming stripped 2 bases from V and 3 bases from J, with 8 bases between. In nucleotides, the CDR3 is TGTGCCAGCAGTTACCAGGGCCGTGGAAACACCATATATTTT. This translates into CASSYQGRGNTIYF.

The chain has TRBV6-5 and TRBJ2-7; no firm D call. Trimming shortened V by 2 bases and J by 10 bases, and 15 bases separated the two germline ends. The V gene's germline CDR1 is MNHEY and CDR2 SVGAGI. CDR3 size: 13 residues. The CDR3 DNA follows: TGTGCCAGCAGTTACGATTCAACAGCACATCAGTACGTC. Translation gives CASSYDSTAHQYV.

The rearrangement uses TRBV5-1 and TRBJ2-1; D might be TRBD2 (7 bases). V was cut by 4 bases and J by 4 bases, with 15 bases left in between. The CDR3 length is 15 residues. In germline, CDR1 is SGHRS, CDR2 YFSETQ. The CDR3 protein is CASSGLAGAYNEQFF. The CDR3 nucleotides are TGCGCCAGCAGCGGCCTCGCGGGGGCTTACAATGAGCAGTTCTTC.

CDR3 in DNA: TGTGCCAGCAGCTTAGGCAGGGGGCAAACCGGGGAGCTGTTTTTT. The encoded protein is CASSLGRGQTGELFF. This chain uses TRBV7-7 with TRBJ2-2; TRBD1 matches at 8 bases. Germline V gene sequence: CDR1 SSHAT, CDR2 FNYEAQ (reference sequence). The CDR3 extends over 15 amino acids. Germline trimming cut 1 base from V and 5 bases from J; bases unmatched to any gene: 3.

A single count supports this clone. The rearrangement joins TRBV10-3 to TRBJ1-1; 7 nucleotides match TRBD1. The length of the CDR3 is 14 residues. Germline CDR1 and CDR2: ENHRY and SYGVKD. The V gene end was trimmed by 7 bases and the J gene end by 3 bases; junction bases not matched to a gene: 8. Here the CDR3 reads CAITKTGSDTEAFF. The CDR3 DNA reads TGTGCCATCACCAAGACAGGGTCAGACACTGAAGCTTTCTTT.

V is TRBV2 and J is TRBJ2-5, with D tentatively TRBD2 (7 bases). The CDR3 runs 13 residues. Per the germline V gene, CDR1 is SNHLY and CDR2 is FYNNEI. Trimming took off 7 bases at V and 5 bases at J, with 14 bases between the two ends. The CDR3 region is CASISGGRETQYF. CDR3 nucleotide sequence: TGTGCCAGCATTTCGGGGGGCAGGGAGACCCAGTACTTC.